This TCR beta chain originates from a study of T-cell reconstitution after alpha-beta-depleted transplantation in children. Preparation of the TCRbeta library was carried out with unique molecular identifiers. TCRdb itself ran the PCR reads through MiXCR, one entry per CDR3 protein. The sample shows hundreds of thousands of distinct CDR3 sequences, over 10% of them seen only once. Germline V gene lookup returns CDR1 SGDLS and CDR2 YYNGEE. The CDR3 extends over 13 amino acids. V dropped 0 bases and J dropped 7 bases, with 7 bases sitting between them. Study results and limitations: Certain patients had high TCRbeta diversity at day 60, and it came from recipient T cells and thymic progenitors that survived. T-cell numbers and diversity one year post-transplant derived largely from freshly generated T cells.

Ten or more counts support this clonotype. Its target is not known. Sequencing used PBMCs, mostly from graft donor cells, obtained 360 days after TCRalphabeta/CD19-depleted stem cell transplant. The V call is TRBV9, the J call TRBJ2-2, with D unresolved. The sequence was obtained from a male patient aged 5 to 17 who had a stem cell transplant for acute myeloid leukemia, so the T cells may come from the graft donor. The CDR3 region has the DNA TGTGCCAGCAGCGTAGTCTCAATCGGGGAGCTGTTTTTT. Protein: CASSVVSIGELFF. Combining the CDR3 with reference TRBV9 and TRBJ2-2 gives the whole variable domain DSGVTQTPKHLITATGQRVTLRCSPRSGDLSVYWYQQSLDQGLQFLIQYYNGEERAKGNILERFSAQQFPDLHSELNLSSLELGDSALYFCASSVVSIGELFFGEGSRLTVL.